These T cell receptor beta chains were read from a single sample in a study of identical twins. TCRdb re-called the 5' RACE reads with MiXCR, one entry per CDR3 protein. The table records about 530,000 distinct CDR3 sequences, 20% to 25% of them present only once. These same records also appear under a second study, on yellow fever vaccine responses in identical twins.

What was sequenced was CD4+ T cells sorted from blood. The receptors shown here come from a woman aged 18-29 years in good health. CDR3s include the opening cysteine and the closing phenylalanine or tryptophan. The D gene is left open where the match is weak. Clone size is not always given. Where it is, it says once, few, many or a class for expanded clones.

TRBV5-6	NA	TRBJ1-1	many	16	TGTGCCAGCAGTTTAGGAAGGAAGGGGATGAACACTGAAGCTTTCTTT	CASSLGRKGMNTEAFF
TRBV5-1	NA	TRBJ2-5	few	15	TGCGCCAGCAGCAGGAGGCCGTTATCGCAAGAGACCCAGTACTTC	CASSRRPLSQETQYF
TRBV5-4	NA	TRBJ2-2	NA	15	TGTGCCAGCAGAACGACAGGTGAAAACACCGGGGAGCTGTTTTTT	CASRTTGENTGELFF
TRBV5-1	TRBD1	TRBJ1-5	NA	15	TGCGCCAGCAGCCCGACAGGGGGCGAGGGTCAGCCCCAGCATTTT	CASSPTGGEGQPQHF
TRBV11-2	TRBD1	TRBJ2-7	NA	14	TGTGCCAGCAGCTTGTGGACAGGGAGGAACGAGCAGTACTTC	CASSLWTGRNEQYF
TRBV11-2	TRBD2	TRBJ2-1	few	18	TGTGCCAGCAGCTTAGTGGCTAGCGGGGGGCCCCTCTACAATGAGCAGTTCTTC	CASSLVASGGPLYNEQFF
TRBV20-1	TRBD2	TRBJ2-3	NA	14	TGCAGTGCTCGCCTAGCGGAGGGAGGGGATACGCAGTATTTT	CSARLAEGGDTQYF
TRBV14	TRBD2	TRBJ2-1	NA	15	TGTGCCAGCAGTGGAGCGGGGGGGCCAAACAATGAGCAGTTCTTC	CASSGAGGPNNEQFF
TRBV5-1	NA	TRBJ1-1	few	14	TGCGCCAGCAGCAAAAGCGGGGAGGGGGCTGAAGCTTTCTTT	CASSKSGEGAEAFF
TRBV5-1	NA	TRBJ1-4	few	15	TGCGCCAGCAGCTTGGGTGTGACAAGAAATGAAAAACTGTTTTTT	CASSLGVTRNEKLFF
TRBV9	TRBD2	TRBJ2-3	few	17	TGTGCCAGCAGCGCGACTCGAGCGGGAACCCCTGCGCATACGCAGTATTTT	CASSATRAGTPAHTQYF
TRBV20-1	NA	TRBJ2-3	few	14	TGCAGTGCTAGTCTCCGGGACCTCACAGATACGCAGTATTTT	CSASLRDLTDTQYF
TRBV6-1	NA	TRBJ2-3	NA	12	TGTGCCAGCAGTAGCCTAATCGGTACGCAGTATTTT	CASSSLIGTQYF
TRBV29-1	NA	TRBJ1-1	NA	13	TGCAGCGCCTCAGGACGGATGAACACTGAAGCTTTCTTT	CSASGRMNTEAFF
TRBV20-1	TRBD1	TRBJ2-5	few	13	TGCAGTGCTACGGGGACAGGAAGGGAGACCCAGTACTTC	CSATGTGRETQYF
TRBV12-3/TRBV12-4	TRBD1	TRBJ2-1	few	16	TGTGCCAGCAGTGTCCGACAGGGGAGCTCCTACAATGAGCAGTTCTTC	CASSVRQGSSYNEQFF
TRBV12-3/TRBV12-4	NA	TRBJ2-5	NA	16	TGTGCCAGCAGTTTAGCCGGGGCTAATTCCCGGGAGACCCAGTACTTC	CASSLAGANSRETQYF
TRBV12-3/TRBV12-4	NA	TRBJ1-6	NA	15	TGTGCCAGCAGTTTACGTAGAGCTTGGGCTTCACCCCTCCACTTT	CASSLRRAWASPLHF
TRBV12-3/TRBV12-4	NA	TRBJ2-3	once	14	TGTGCCAGCGGCTGGAGCGAATACACAGATACGCAGTATTTT	CASGWSEYTDTQYF
TRBV3-1	NA	TRBJ1-6	few	13	TGTGCCAGCAGCCAAGGGCCCGATTCACCCCTCCACTTT	CASSQGPDSPLHF